A selection of T cell receptor beta chains follows, all from one sample in a study of shared clonotypes between healthy human individuals. Libraries were prepared by immunoSEQ multiplex PCR; TCRdb keeps only in-frame clonotypes and omits some of them. The sample yields about 650,000 clones, over 95% seen once. The sequenced material came from naive CD8+ T cells sorted from blood. These receptors were collected from a woman aged 25 to 39 in good health. CDR3s include the opening cysteine and the closing phenylalanine or tryptophan. D genes are given only for firm matches. Clone size, where shown, is once, few, many, or a class for clones that have expanded.

cdr3_length	j_call	clone_size	d_call	v_call	cdr3_nt	cdr3_aa
14	TRBJ2-2	NA	NA	TRBV27	TGTGCCAGCAGTTGGACTCTGAACACCGGGGAGCTGTTTTTT	CASSWTLNTGELFF
15	TRBJ1-1	NA	NA	TRBV4-2	TGTGCCAGCAGCCCTCAGACAGGACCGAACACTGAAGCTTTCTTT	CASSPQTGPNTEAFF
17	TRBJ2-1	NA	TRBD2	TRBV5-4	TGTGCCAGCAGCCGTAGTTGGCCTAGCGGGAGACAGAATGAGCAGTTCTTC	CASSRSWPSGRQNEQFF
14	TRBJ2-3	NA	NA	TRBV21-1	TGTGCCAGCAGCAAACTGGATTATAGATATACGCAGTATTTT	CASSKLDYRYTQYF
14	TRBJ2-1	NA	NA	TRBV27	TGTGCCAGCAGGCCGCCGGGAGTGGGTAATGAGCAGTTCTTC	CASRPPGVGNEQFF
18	TRBJ2-5	NA	TRBD2	TRBV15	TGTGCCACCCAGACCGGGACTAGCGGGAGAGTAGCCCAAGAGACCCAGTACTTC	CATQTGTSGRVAQETQYF
16	TRBJ2-1	NA	TRBD2	TRBV2	TGTGCCAGCAGTGCCCGACTAGCGGGAGAGTACAATGAGCAGTTCTTC	CASSARLAGEYNEQFF
11	TRBJ2-7	NA	NA	TRBV20-1	TGCCGAGGGGACGCGGGGAGCGAGCAGCACTTC	CRGDAGSEQHF
15	TRBJ2-5	NA	TRBD2	TRBV7-9	TGTGCCAGCAGCTTAGTCCTAGCGGGGGAAGAGACCCAGTACTTC	CASSLVLAGEETQYF
13	TRBJ1-4	NA	TRBD1	TRBV7-9	TGTGCCAGCAGCCAAGGAGGGGGCGAAAAACTGTTTTTT	CASSQGGGEKLFF
13	TRBJ2-7	NA	NA	TRBV13	TGTGCCAGCAGTCCCGACAGGCTGTACGAGCAGTACTTC	CASSPDRLYEQYF
14	TRBJ2-7	NA	TRBD1	TRBV28	TGTGCCAGCAGTGTCACCGGGACAGGGTCCGAGCAGTACTTC	CASSVTGTGSEQYF
14	TRBJ2-5	NA	TRBD1	TRBV7-9	TGTGCCAGCAGCTGGGACAGGGCGACGGAGACCCAGTACTTC	CASSWDRATETQYF
16	TRBJ2-7	NA	TRBD1	TRBV27	TGTGCCAGCAGTTTTAGTAGGGACAGTAGCTCCTACGAGCAGTACTTC	CASSFSRDSSSYEQYF
12	TRBJ2-4	NA	NA	TRBV7-9	TGTGCCAGCAGCTTAGCGGGGTACATTCAGTACTTC	CASSLAGYIQYF
14	TRBJ2-3	NA	NA	TRBV25-1	TGTGCCAGCAGTTTGGCGAGCGGGACAGATACGCAGTATTTT	CASSLASGTDTQYF
14	TRBJ2-1	once	NA	TRBV5-6	TGTGCCAGCAGCTTATCAGGACGCAACAATGAGCAGTTCTTC	CASSLSGRNNEQFF
15	TRBJ1-4	NA	NA	TRBV27	TGTGCCAGCAGTTCAAGGGACGCCTACGGGGAAAAACTGTTTTTT	CASSSRDAYGEKLFF
15	TRBJ2-3	NA	NA	TRBV28	TGTGCCAGCAGTCCGAAGAGACAGCTCACAGATACGCAGTATTTT	CASSPKRQLTDTQYF
16	TRBJ1-5	NA	NA	TRBV5-6	TGTGCCAGCAGCTTGGGGACAGAAAATAGCAATCAGCCCCAGCATTTT	CASSLGTENSNQPQHF
14	TRBJ1-1	NA	NA	TRBV7-8	TGTGCCAGCAGCATCGCGGGACATGTTCAGGGAGGGTTCTTT	CASSIAGHVQGGFF
15	TRBJ1-1	NA	NA	TRBV19	TGTGCCAGTAGTATACAGGGCCAGATGAACACTGAAGCTTTCTTT	CASSIQGQMNTEAFF
13	TRBJ2-3	NA	TRBD2	TRBV6-5	TGTGCCACCTGGGGACTAGCAAGAGATACGCAGTATTTT	CATWGLARDTQYF
15	TRBJ1-5	NA	NA	TRBV5-4	TGTGCCAGCAGCTTGATGGGGGTTAGCAATCAGCCCCAGCATTTT	CASSLMGVSNQPQHF
12	TRBJ1-1	NA	NA	TRBV7-9	TGTGCCAGCAGCCCAAGTGGCACTGAAGCTTTCTTT	CASSPSGTEAFF
14	TRBJ2-7	NA	NA	TRBV7-6	TGTGCCAGCAGCTTAGCAGGACTCTCCTACGAGCAGTACTTC	CASSLAGLSYEQYF
12	TRBJ1-1	NA	TRBD1	TRBV30	TGTGCCTGGAGTGCCGGGACAGCTGAAGCTTTCTTT	CAWSAGTAEAFF
18	TRBJ2-7	NA	NA	TRBV2	TGTGCCAGCAGTGATTTACCTGTGGGGGTCTTGGAATCCTACGAGCAGTACTTC	CASSDLPVGVLESYEQYF
14	TRBJ1-2	NA	NA	TRBV19	TGTGCCAGTGCCTATAAGGGGTACATCTATGGCTACACCTTC	CASAYKGYIYGYTF
13	TRBJ2-2	NA	NA	TRBV6-5	TGTGCCAGCAGCCCCACTAGCCCCGGGGAGCTGTTTTTT	CASSPTSPGELFF
13	TRBJ2-5	few	NA	TRBV5-4	TGTGCCAGCAGCCTTGAATCTCAAGAGACCCAGTACTTC	CASSLESQETQYF
13	TRBJ2-3	NA	TRBD1	TRBV19	TGTGCCAGCGAGGGACAGATCACAGATACGCAGTATTTT	CASEGQITDTQYF
16	TRBJ2-2	NA	TRBD2	TRBV29-1	TGCAGCGTTGAATTTACTAGCGGGAGTATCACCGGGGAGCTGTTTTTT	CSVEFTSGSITGELFF
15	TRBJ2-7	NA	TRBD2	TRBV7-9	TGTGCCAGCAGCTTAGCGCAGGCTAGCGGCTACGAGCAGTACTTC	CASSLAQASGYEQYF
16	TRBJ1-1	once	TRBD1	TRBV7-6	TGTGCCAGCAGCTTACTAAAGACAGGGGGTGGCACTGAAGCTTTCTTT	CASSLLKTGGGTEAFF